This section outlines one T cell receptor (beta chain) sequence together with its context. The antigen is undetermined. Mismatch repair deficiency was confirmed in all patients, by PCR or immunohistochemistry. This sample was included in a study of PD-1 blockade in mismatch repair-deficient tumors. Study-wide background: Patients had about 13 mismatch repair-deficient cancer types and were previously treated and progressing. The study's findings and limits: Rapid post-treatment expansion, then contraction, generally preceding radiologic response, marked tumor-resident clones.

J was trimmed by 6 bases and V by 3 bases; bases with no gene match: 1. The germline V gene encodes CDR1 LGHNA and CDR2 YSLEER. This CDR3 spans 15 amino acids. The data were produced by immunoSEQ multiplex PCR, yet TCRdb's version contains in-frame clones alone and is incomplete. The table has about 120,000 clones, 70% to 90% seen once. The rearrangement joins TRBV4-3 to TRBJ2-2; TRBD2 agrees at 13 bases. Sequencing was performed on peripheral blood, taken 44 weeks after starting pembrolizumab. This sequence originates from an adult with mismatch repair-deficient cancer. Written as DNA, the CDR3 is TGCGCCAGCAGCCATGGACTAGCGGGAGCCGGGGAGCTGTTTTTT. Residues: CASSHGLAGAGELFF.